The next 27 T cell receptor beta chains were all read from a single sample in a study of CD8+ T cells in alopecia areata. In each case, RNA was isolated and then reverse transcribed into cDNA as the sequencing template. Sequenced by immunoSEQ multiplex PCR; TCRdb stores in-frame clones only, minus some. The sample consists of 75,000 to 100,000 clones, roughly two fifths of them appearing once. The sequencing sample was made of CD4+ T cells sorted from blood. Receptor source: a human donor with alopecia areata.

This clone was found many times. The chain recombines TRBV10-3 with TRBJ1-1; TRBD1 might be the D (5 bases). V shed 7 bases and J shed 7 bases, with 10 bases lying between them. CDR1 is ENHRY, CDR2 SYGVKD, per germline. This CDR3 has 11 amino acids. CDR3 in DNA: TGTGCCATCAAAGGGGAAGGTGAAGCTTTCTTT. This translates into CAIKGEGEAFF.

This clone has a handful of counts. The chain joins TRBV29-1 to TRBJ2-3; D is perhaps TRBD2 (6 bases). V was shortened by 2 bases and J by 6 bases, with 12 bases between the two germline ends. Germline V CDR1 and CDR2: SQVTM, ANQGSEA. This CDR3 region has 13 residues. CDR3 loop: CSVESRGSDTQYF. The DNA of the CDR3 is TGCAGCGTTGAAAGTCGGGGGTCGGATACGCAGTATTTT.

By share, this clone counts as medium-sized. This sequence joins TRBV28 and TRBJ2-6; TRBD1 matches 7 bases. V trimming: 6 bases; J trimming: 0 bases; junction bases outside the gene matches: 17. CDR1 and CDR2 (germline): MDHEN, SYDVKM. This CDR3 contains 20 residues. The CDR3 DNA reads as TGTGCCAGCAGCGCCCGTCAACACCGGGACAGCCGCTCTGGGGCCAACGTCCTGACTTTC. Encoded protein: CASSARQHRDSRSGANVLTF.

The CDR3 region has the DNA TGTGCCAGCAGCGTGACAGCGAACACTGAAGCTTTCTTT. Protein: CASSVTANTEAFF. V usage is TRBV7-2 and J usage is TRBJ1-1, with D possibly matching TRBD1 (5 bases). Germline V lookup: CDR1 SGHTA, CDR2 FQGNSA. V was trimmed by 5 bases and J by 1 base, leaving 8 bases between them. This CDR3 is built from 13 residues.

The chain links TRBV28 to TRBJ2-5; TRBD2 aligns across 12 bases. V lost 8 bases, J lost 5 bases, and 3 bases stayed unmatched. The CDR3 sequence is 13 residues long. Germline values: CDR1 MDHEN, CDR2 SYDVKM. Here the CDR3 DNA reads TGTGCCAGCGGGACTAGCGGGTGGGAGACCCAGTACTTC. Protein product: CASGTSGWETQYF.

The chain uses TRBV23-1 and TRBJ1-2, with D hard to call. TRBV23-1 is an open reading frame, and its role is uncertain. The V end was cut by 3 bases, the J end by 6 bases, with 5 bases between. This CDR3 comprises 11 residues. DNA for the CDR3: TGCGCCAGCAGTCAGACAAATGGCTACACCTTC. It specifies CASSQTNGYTF.

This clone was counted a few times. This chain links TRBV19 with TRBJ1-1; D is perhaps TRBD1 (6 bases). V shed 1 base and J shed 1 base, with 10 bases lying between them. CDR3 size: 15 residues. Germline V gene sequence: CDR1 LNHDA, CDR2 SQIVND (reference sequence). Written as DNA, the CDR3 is TGTGCCAGTAGTATAGTGGCAGGGGCGAACACTGAAGCTTTCTTT. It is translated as CASSIVAGANTEAFF.

The CDR3 nucleotides are TGTGCCAGCAGTGAATTCGGCCAGTCCTACGAGCAGTACTTC. Its protein is CASSEFGQSYEQYF. The V and J genes are TRBV6-1 and TRBJ2-7; D remains unclear. V dropped 2 bases and J dropped 1 base, with 9 bases sitting between them. The length of the CDR3 is 14 residues. The germline V gene encodes CDR1 MNHNS and CDR2 SASEGT.

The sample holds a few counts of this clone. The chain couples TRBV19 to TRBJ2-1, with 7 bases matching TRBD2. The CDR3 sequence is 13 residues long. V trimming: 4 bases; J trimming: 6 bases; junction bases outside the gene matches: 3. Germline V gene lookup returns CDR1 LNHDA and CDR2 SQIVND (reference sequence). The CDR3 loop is CASSRGGINEQFF. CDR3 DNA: TGTGCCAGTAGTAGGGGGGGGATCAATGAGCAGTTCTTC.

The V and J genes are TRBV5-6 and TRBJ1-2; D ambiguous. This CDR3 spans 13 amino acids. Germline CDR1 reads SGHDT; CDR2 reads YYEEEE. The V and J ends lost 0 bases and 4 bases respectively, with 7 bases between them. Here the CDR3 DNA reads TGTGCCAGCAGCTTGGGACGGACCTATGGCTACACCTTC. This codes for CASSLGRTYGYTF.

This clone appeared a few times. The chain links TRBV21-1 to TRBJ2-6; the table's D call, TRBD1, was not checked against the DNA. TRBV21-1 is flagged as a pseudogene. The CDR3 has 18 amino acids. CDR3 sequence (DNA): TGTGCCAGCAGCATTTCCCCGGGACAGGTGCCTGGAGCCAACGTCCTGACTTTC. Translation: CASSISPGQVPGANVLTF.

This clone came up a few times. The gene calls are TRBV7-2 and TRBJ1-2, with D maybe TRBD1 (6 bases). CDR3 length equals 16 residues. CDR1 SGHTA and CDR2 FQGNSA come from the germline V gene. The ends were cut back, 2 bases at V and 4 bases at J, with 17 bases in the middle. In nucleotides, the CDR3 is TGTGCCAGCAGCTTAACTTCCGGACAGAAGATCTATGGCTACACCTTC. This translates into CASSLTSGQKIYGYTF.

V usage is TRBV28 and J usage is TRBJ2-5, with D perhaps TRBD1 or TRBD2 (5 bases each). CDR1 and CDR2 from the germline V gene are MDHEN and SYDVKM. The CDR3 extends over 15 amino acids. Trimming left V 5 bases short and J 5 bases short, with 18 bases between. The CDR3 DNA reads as TGTGCCAGCAGTCTTCCGGGGCCTTATTCGGAGACCCAGTACTTC. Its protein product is CASSLPGPYSETQYF.

CDR3 in amino acids: CASSTLGYGYTF. The CDR3 region has the DNA TGTGCCAGCAGTACCCTCGGCTATGGCTACACCTTC. This sequence joins TRBV6-5 and TRBJ1-2, with no clear D. With 5 bases removed from V and 4 bases from J, the gap between germline ends came to 8 bases. The CDR3 is made up of 12 amino acids. CDR1 and CDR2 (germline): MNHEY, SVGAGI.

The CDR3 loop reads CASSQRGYTGELFF. The CDR3 DNA reads as TGTGCCAGCAGTCAACGAGGGTACACCGGGGAGCTGTTTTTT. This chain uses TRBV2 with TRBJ2-2; D perhaps matches TRBD2 (5 bases). V shed 5 bases and J shed 3 bases, with 10 bases lying between them. Germline V gives CDR1 SNHLY, CDR2 FYNNEI. The CDR3 loop spans 14 amino acids.

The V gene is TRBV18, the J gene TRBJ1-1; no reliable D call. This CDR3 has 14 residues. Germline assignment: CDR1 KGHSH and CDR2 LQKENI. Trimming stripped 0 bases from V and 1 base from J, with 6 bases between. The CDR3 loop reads CASSPPLQNTEAFF. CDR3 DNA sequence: TGTGCCAGCTCACCACCGCTGCAGAACACTGAAGCTTTCTTT.

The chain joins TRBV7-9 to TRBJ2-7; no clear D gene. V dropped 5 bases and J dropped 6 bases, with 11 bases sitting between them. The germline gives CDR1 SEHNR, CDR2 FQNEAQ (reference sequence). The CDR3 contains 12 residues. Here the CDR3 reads CASSNGYREQYF. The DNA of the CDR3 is TGTGCCAGCAGCAACGGCTACCGCGAGCAGTACTTC.

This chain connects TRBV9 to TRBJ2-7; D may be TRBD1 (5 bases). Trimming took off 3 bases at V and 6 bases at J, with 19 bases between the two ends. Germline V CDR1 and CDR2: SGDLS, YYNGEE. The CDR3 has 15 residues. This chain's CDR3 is CASSADSRYLGEQYF. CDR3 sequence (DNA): TGTGCCAGCAGCGCCGACAGTAGATACCTCGGCGAGCAGTACTTC.

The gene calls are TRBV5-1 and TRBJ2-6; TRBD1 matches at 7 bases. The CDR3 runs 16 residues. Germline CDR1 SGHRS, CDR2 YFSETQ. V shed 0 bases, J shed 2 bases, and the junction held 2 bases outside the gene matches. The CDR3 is CASSLAGQAGANVLTF. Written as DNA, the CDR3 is TGCGCCAGCAGCTTGGCCGGACAGGCTGGGGCCAACGTCCTGACTTTC.

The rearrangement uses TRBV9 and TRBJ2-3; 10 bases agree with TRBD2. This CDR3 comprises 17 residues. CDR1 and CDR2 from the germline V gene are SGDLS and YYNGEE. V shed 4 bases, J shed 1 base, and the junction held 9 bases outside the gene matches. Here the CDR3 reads CASSPHASGGRTDTQYF. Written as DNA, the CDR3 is TGTGCCAGCAGCCCCCATGCTAGCGGGGGACGCACAGATACGCAGTATTTT.

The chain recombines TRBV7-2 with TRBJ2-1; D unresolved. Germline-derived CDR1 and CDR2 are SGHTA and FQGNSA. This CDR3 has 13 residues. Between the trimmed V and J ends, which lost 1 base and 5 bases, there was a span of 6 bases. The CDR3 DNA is TGTGCCAGCAGCTTAGTGCGCAACAATGAGCAGTTCTTC. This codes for CASSLVRNNEQFF.

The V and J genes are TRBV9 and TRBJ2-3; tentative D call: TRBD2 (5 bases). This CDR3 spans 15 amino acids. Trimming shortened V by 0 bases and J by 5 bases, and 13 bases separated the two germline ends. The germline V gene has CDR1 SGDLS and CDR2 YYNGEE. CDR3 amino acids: CASSVAPLAGDTQYF. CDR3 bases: TGTGCCAGCAGCGTAGCTCCCCTAGCTGGAGATACGCAGTATTTT.

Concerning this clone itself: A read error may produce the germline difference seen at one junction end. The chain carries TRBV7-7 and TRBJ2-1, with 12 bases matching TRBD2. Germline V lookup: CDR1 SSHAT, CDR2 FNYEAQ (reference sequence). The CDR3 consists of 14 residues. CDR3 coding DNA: TGTGCTAGCAGCTCGACTAGCGGGGGTAGTGAGCAGTTCTTC. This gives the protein CASSSTSGGSEQFF.

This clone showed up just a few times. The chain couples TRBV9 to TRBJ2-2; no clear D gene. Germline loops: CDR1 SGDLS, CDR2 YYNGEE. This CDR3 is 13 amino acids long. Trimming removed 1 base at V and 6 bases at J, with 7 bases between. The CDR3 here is CASSVINAGELFF. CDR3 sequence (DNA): TGTGCCAGCAGCGTAATCAACGCCGGGGAGCTGTTTTTT.

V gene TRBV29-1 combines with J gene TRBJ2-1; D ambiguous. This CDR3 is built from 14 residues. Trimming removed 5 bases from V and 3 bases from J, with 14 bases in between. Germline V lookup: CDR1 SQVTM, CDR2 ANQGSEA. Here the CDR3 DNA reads TGCAGCGTTCAATGGACGGGCCTCTACAATGAGCAGTTCTTC. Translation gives CSVQWTGLYNEQFF.

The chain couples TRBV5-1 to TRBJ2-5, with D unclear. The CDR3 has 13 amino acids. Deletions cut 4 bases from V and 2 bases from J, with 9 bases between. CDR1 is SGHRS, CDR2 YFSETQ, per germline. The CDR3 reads CASSRAEQETQYF. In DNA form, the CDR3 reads TGCGCCAGCAGCCGGGCGGAACAAGAGACCCAGTACTTC.

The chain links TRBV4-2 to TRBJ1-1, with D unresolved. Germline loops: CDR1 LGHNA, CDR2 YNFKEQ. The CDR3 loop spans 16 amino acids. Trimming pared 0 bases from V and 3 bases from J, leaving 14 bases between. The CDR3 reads CASSQDYFDSYTEAFF. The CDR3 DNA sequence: TGTGCCAGCAGCCAAGATTACTTCGACTCATACACTGAAGCTTTCTTT.